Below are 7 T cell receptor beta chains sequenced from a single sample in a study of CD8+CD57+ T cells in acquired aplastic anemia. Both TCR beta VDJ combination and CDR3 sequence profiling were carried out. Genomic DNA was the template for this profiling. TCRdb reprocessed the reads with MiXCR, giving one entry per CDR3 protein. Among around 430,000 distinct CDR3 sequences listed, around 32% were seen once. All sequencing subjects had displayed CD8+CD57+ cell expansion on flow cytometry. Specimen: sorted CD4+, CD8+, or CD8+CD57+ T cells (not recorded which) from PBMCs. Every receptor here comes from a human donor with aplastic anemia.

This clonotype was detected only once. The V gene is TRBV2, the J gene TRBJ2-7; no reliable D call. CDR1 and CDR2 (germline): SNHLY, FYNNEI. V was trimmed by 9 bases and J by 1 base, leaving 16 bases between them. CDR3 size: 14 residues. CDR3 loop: CARDPTSASYEQYF. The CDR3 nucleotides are TGTGCCAGAGACCCAACGAGCGCGTCCTACGAGCAGTACTTC.

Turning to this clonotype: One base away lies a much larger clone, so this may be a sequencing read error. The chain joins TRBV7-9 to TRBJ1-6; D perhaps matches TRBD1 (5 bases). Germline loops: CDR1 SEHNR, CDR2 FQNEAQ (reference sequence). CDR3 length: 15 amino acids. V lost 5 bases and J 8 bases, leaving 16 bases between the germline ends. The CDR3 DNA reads TGTGCCAGCAGCACCGACAGTGCTAAACATTCACCCCTCCACTTT. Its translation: CASSTDSAKHSPLHF. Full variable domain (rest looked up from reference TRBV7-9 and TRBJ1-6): DTGVSQNPRHKITKRGQNVTFRCDPISEHNRLYWYRQTLGQGPEFLTYFQNEAQLEKSRLLSDRFSAERPKGSFSTLEIQRTEQGDSAMYLCASSTDSAKHSPLHFGNGTRLTVT.

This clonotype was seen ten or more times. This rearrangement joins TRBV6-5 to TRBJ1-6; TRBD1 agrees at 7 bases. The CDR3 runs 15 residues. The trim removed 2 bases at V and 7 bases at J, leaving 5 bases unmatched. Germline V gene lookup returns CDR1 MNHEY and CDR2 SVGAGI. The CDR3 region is CASSYAGQANSPLHF. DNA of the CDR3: TGTGCCAGCAGTTACGCAGGACAGGCCAATTCACCCCTCCACTTT.

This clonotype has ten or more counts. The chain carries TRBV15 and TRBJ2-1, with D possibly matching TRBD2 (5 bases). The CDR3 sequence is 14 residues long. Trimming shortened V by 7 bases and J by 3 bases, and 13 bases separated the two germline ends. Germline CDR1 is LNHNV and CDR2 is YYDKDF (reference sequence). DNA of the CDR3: TGTGCCACCAAAGACCCGGGATACTACAATGAGCAGTTCTTC. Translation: CATKDPGYYNEQFF.

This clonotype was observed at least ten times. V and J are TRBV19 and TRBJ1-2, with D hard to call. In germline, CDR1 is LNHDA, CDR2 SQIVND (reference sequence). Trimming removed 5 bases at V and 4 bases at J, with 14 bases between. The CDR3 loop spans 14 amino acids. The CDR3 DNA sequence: TGTGCCAGTAGTCCCCCAGACGGACCCTATGGCTACACCTTC. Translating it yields CASSPPDGPYGYTF.

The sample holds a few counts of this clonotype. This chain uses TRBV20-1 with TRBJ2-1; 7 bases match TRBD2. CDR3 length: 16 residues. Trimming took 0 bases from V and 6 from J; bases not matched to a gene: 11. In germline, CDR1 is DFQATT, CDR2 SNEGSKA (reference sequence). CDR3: CSARDQRGRLSNEQFF. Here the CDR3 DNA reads TGCAGTGCTAGAGATCAGCGGGGTCGTTTGTCCAATGAGCAGTTCTTC.

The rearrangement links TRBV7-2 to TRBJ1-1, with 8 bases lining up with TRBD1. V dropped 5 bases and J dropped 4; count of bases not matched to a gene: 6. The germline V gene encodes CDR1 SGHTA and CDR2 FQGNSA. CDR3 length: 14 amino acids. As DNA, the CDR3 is TGTGCCAGCAGCCCTGGACAGGGCCTCACTGAAGCTTTCTTT. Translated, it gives CASSPGQGLTEAFF.